This T cell receptor (beta chain) stems from a study of blood T cell repertoires in COVID-19. The CDR3 spans 13 residues. V was cut by 5 bases and J by 0 bases, with 9 bases left in between. Germline CDR1 is GTSNPN and CDR2 is SVGIG (reference sequence). Original analysis: Amplification of reference gene primers was used by the study to estimate nucleated cell counts. Measured with immunoSEQ multiplex PCR; TCRdb has only the in-frame clones, and not every one. Clonal size and the V and J genes are those of that table, whereas D and trimming came from the DNA. Of over 600,000 clones detected, around 90% appear once; the ten largest clones hold about 0.26%.

Sequenced sample: peripheral blood. The sequence was obtained from a woman aged 18-29 years with acute or convalescent COVID-19. The V gene is TRBV30, the J gene TRBJ2-3, with D perhaps TRBD1 (5 bases). This CDR3 is CAWQGQSTDTQYF. CDR3 coding DNA: TGTGCCTGGCAAGGACAAAGCACAGATACGCAGTATTTT.